This T cell receptor (beta chain) came from a study of tumour-infiltrating T cells in Burkitt lymphoma. This clone was counted a few times. The table came from immunoSEQ multiplex PCR; TCRdb's copy has only in-frame clones and leaves some out. The sample yields about 4,900 clones, 11% seen once. Sequencing input: tumor tissue. The receptor was isolated from a human donor with diffuse large B-cell lymphoma.

This chain's CDR3 is CASSAHTGSYTEAFF. In DNA form, the CDR3 reads TGTGCCAGCAGCGCACACACGGGGTCGTACACTGAAGCTTTCTTT. The chain employs TRBV7-2 and TRBJ1-1; unclear D gene. Germline CDR1 is SGHTA and CDR2 is FQGNSA. With 5 bases removed from V and 3 bases from J, the gap between germline ends came to 16 bases. The CDR3 covers 15 residues.